This T cell receptor beta chain emerged from a study of T cell responses to AZD1222 COVID-19 vaccine. Study outcomes and limitations: Reports say nearly half of spike-specific TCRs go after unmutated variant regions. In a largely white British group with more females than males, clonal diversity was possibly underestimated. The study found vaccine-associated CD4 TCRs spanning spike, dominant at 160-218 and 743-854.

Sequencing used immunoSEQ multiplex PCR; TCRdb keeps in-frame clones, though not all of them. The table has tens of thousands of clones, 60% to 85% seen once; the top ten hold approximately 30%. In the case of this clone: The antigen remains undetermined.

V shed 4 bases and J shed 4 bases, with 10 bases lying between them. The CDR3 is 13 amino acids. CDR1 is MNHEY, CDR2 SVGAGI, per germline. The material sequenced was peripheral blood, taken 28 days after the second dose of the MenACWY control vaccine. The rearrangement links TRBV6-5 to TRBJ1-2; D is perhaps TRBD1 (5 bases). The sequence came from an adult who received the MenACWY meningococcal vaccine as a control. The CDR3 nucleotides read TGTGCCAGCAGTTCCCTAAGGGGCTATGGCTACACCTTC. This translates into CASSSLRGYGYTF.